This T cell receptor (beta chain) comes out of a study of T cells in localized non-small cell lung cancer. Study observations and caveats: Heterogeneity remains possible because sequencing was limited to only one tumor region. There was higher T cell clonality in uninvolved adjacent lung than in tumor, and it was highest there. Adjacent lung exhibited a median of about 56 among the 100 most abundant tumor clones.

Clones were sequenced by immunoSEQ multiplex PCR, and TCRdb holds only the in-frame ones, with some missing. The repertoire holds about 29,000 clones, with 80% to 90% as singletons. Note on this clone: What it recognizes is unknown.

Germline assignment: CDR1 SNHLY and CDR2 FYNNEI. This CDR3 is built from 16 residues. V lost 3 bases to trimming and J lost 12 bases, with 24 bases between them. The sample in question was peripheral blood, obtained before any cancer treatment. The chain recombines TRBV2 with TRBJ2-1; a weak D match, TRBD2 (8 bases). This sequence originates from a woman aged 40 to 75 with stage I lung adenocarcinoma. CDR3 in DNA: TGTGCCAGCAGTGAGGGGCAGGGGGTCCTAGCGGGTGGGCAGTTCTTC. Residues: CASSEGQGVLAGGQFF.